This note documents a single TCR beta chain sequence. Its antigen is unknown. The sample belongs to a study of T cells in Graves' hyperthyroidism and ophthalmopathy. Study as a whole: Peripheral blood sampling occurred at initial diagnosis, before any treatment.

Study-wide findings and caveats: The blood repertoire included most of the expanded thyroid clonotypes above 0.001.

From RNA transcripts, TCR beta CDR3 regions were amplified. HTBI primers were used for first-round RT-PCR of the TCR CDR3. TCRdb called the multiplex PCR reads again in MiXCR, with one record for every CDR3 protein. The sample includes roughly 580,000 distinct CDR3 sequences, approximately 15% seen only once; the top ten take almost 6%. Clinicians diagnosed patients from clinical symptoms, serum thyroxine and TRAb, thyroid ultrasound and orbital computed tomography. Initially, at the first diagnosis of hyperthyroidism and before any ophthalmopathy symptoms, blood was sampled. CDR3 length: 15 residues. Germline V gene sequence: CDR1 MNHEY, CDR2 SVGEGT. With 7 bases removed from V and 2 bases from J, the gap between germline ends came to 17 bases.

This TCR derives from a woman in her 30s with Graves' hyperthyroidism that later progressed to Graves' ophthalmopathy. What was sequenced was blood. This chain joins TRBV6-2 or TRBV6-3 and TRBJ1-2; possible D gene TRBD1, 6 bases. In DNA, the CDR3 is TGTGCCAGCAAATCGAGGGGGGAGCACAACTATGGCTACACCTTC. Residues: CASKSRGEHNYGYTF.